The rows below give T cell receptor beta chains drawn from one sample of a study of blood T cells in healthy people across ages. Each CDR3 protein gets one entry after TCRdb re-called the 5' RACE reads with MiXCR. Of roughly 800,000 distinct CDR3 sequences in the sample, roughly 34% were seen once. Sequencing was performed on blood. Receptors were obtained from a man aged 18 to 30 in good health. Both conserved end residues are part of each CDR3. The D gene is left open where the match is weak. Not all rows give a size; the values are once, few, many and, for expanded clones, a class.

j_call: TRBJ2-7
d_call: TRBD1
v_call: TRBV10-3
cdr3_length: 15
clone_size: many
cdr3_nt: TGTGCCATCAGTGAAGGCCGCGGACAGGGGTACGAGCAGTACTTC
cdr3_aa: CAISEGRGQGYEQYF

j_call: TRBJ2-3
d_call: TRBD1
v_call: TRBV4-1
cdr3_length: 15
clone_size: NA
cdr3_nt: TGCGCCAGCAGATTCCGGGACAGAGGCACAGATACGCAGTATTTT
cdr3_aa: CASRFRDRGTDTQYF

j_call: TRBJ2-1
d_call: NA
v_call: TRBV9
cdr3_length: 14
clone_size: NA
cdr3_nt: TGTGCCAGCAGCCGTAGCCCCTCCTACAATGAGCAGTTCTTC
cdr3_aa: CASSRSPSYNEQFF

j_call: TRBJ2-7
d_call: NA
v_call: TRBV12-3/TRBV12-4
cdr3_length: 13
clone_size: many
cdr3_nt: TGTGCCAGCAGTTTAGCGGGGAGGTACGAGCAGTACTTC
cdr3_aa: CASSLAGRYEQYF

j_call: TRBJ1-1
d_call: TRBD1
v_call: TRBV7-8
cdr3_length: 16
clone_size: few
cdr3_nt: TGTGCCAGCAGCTCAACGGGGGGGACAGGCACCGCTGAAGCTTTCTTT
cdr3_aa: CASSSTGGTGTAEAFF

j_call: TRBJ2-7
d_call: NA
v_call: TRBV2
cdr3_length: 13
clone_size: NA
cdr3_nt: TGTGCCAGCAGTGAAAGCGTAACCTACGAGCAGTACTTC
cdr3_aa: CASSESVTYEQYF

j_call: TRBJ1-1
d_call: NA
v_call: TRBV12-3/TRBV12-4
cdr3_length: 15
clone_size: NA
cdr3_nt: TGTGCCAGCAGTTTATACAGTGAAAGAAACACTGAAACTTTCTTT
cdr3_aa: CASSLYSERNTETFF

j_call: TRBJ1-5
d_call: NA
v_call: TRBV4-3
cdr3_length: 17
clone_size: few
cdr3_nt: TGCGCCAGCAGCCAAGATTGGGCAGATTATAGCAATCAGCCCCAGCATTTT
cdr3_aa: CASSQDWADYSNQPQHF

j_call: TRBJ2-3
d_call: TRBD1
v_call: TRBV7-2
cdr3_length: 16
clone_size: NA
cdr3_nt: TGTGCCAGCAGCTACTCCGAGGACAGGGGTACAGATGCGCAGTATTTT
cdr3_aa: CASSYSEDRGTDAQYF

j_call: TRBJ2-5
d_call: NA
v_call: TRBV29-1
cdr3_length: 13
clone_size: many
cdr3_nt: TGCAGTTCCGGGGGCGCCTATGAAGAGACCCAGTACTTC
cdr3_aa: CSSGGAYEETQYF

j_call: TRBJ2-2
d_call: TRBD2
v_call: TRBV7-8
cdr3_length: 16
clone_size: NA
cdr3_nt: TGTGCCAGCAGCTTAGCGCCCAGCGGGGCCGGCGGGGAGCTGTTTTTT
cdr3_aa: CASSLAPSGAGGELFF

j_call: TRBJ2-1
d_call: TRBD2
v_call: TRBV7-3
cdr3_length: 13
clone_size: once
cdr3_nt: TGTGCCCTAGAACTAGCGGGGTTGTATGAGCAGTTCTTC
cdr3_aa: CALELAGLYEQFF

j_call: TRBJ2-7
d_call: NA
v_call: TRBV4-1
cdr3_length: 14
clone_size: NA
cdr3_nt: TGCGCCAGCAGCCTAGATGACAGTTCCTACGAGCAGTACTTC
cdr3_aa: CASSLDDSSYEQYF

j_call: TRBJ2-1
d_call: NA
v_call: TRBV14
cdr3_length: 13
clone_size: many
cdr3_nt: TGTGCCAGCAGCCAAGAAAGGGCCGATGAGCAGTTCTTC
cdr3_aa: CASSQERADEQFF

j_call: TRBJ1-2
d_call: NA
v_call: TRBV4-2
cdr3_length: 14
clone_size: few
cdr3_nt: TGTGCCAGCAGCCTGCCCGGGGACATGGATGGCTACACCTTC
cdr3_aa: CASSLPGDMDGYTF

j_call: TRBJ1-2
d_call: TRBD1
v_call: TRBV5-4
cdr3_length: 13
clone_size: NA
cdr3_nt: TGTGCCAGCAGCTTAACAGGGGGGGATGGCTGCACCTTC
cdr3_aa: CASSLTGGDGCTF

j_call: TRBJ2-1
d_call: NA
v_call: TRBV7-2
cdr3_length: 15
clone_size: many
cdr3_nt: TGTGCCAGCAGCTTGGCGGGGGCCTCCTTTTCGGGGCAGTTCTTC
cdr3_aa: CASSLAGASFSGQFF

j_call: TRBJ1-4
d_call: TRBD1
v_call: TRBV12-3/TRBV12-4
cdr3_length: 14
clone_size: few
cdr3_nt: TGTGCCAGCAGTCCCGACAGGGGTATCGAAAAACTGTTTTTT
cdr3_aa: CASSPDRGIEKLFF

j_call: TRBJ2-7
d_call: NA
v_call: TRBV12-5
cdr3_length: 17
clone_size: many
cdr3_nt: TGTGCTAGTGGTTTGGTAATGCAGGGGGGACTATTCTACGAGCAGTACTTC
cdr3_aa: CASGLVMQGGLFYEQYF

j_call: TRBJ1-2
d_call: NA
v_call: TRBV5-6
cdr3_length: 14
clone_size: NA
cdr3_nt: TGTGCCAGCAGCTCGGACGGAGCTAACTATGGCTACACCTTC
cdr3_aa: CASSSDGANYGYTF

j_call: TRBJ2-7
d_call: NA
v_call: TRBV29-1
cdr3_length: 11
clone_size: NA
cdr3_nt: TGCAGCGTTGGGCTGTACTACGAGCAGTACTTC
cdr3_aa: CSVGLYYEQYF

j_call: TRBJ2-6
d_call: NA
v_call: TRBV2
cdr3_length: 16
clone_size: few
cdr3_nt: TGTGCCAGCAGATCCCCGGTCCTCTCTGGGGCCAACGTCCTGACTTTC
cdr3_aa: CASRSPVLSGANVLTF

j_call: TRBJ2-5
d_call: TRBD1
v_call: TRBV6-6
cdr3_length: 14
clone_size: NA
cdr3_nt: TGTGCCAGCAGAGCCGGGACAGGGGGCAATGAGCAGTACTTC
cdr3_aa: CASRAGTGGNEQYF

j_call: TRBJ1-2
d_call: NA
v_call: TRBV4-2
cdr3_length: 15
clone_size: many
cdr3_nt: TGTGCCAGCAGCCAAGTTCCCGGGGGGGGCTATGGCTACACCTTC
cdr3_aa: CASSQVPGGGYGYTF

j_call: TRBJ2-5
d_call: NA
v_call: TRBV20-1
cdr3_length: 14
clone_size: few
cdr3_nt: TGCAGTGCTAGAGGGGCCCCTGGCCAAGAGACCCAGTACTTC
cdr3_aa: CSARGAPGQETQYF

j_call: TRBJ2-1
d_call: TRBD1
v_call: TRBV18
cdr3_length: 16
clone_size: few
cdr3_nt: TGTGCCAGCTCACCACGGGACAGCAGCTCCTACAATGAGCAGTTCTTC
cdr3_aa: CASSPRDSSSYNEQFF

j_call: TRBJ2-5
d_call: NA
v_call: TRBV12-5
cdr3_length: 17
clone_size: NA
cdr3_nt: TGTGCTAGTGGTTTGGTACCCGGGGCTTGGGCGACGGAGACCCAGTACTTC
cdr3_aa: CASGLVPGAWATETQYF

j_call: TRBJ2-7
d_call: NA
v_call: TRBV24-1
cdr3_length: 13
clone_size: once
cdr3_nt: TGTGCCACCAGTGATCCAAGGGTACGCGAGCAGTACTTC
cdr3_aa: CATSDPRVREQYF

j_call: TRBJ2-3
d_call: TRBD1
v_call: TRBV6-2/TRBV6-3
cdr3_length: 13
clone_size: few
cdr3_nt: TGTGCCATCAGACAGGGGTCGAAGGATACGCAGTATTTT
cdr3_aa: CAIRQGSKDTQYF

j_call: TRBJ1-5
d_call: NA
v_call: TRBV20-1
cdr3_length: 14
clone_size: NA
cdr3_nt: TGCAGTGCTCCCCGCCTTTATAGCAATCAGCCCCAGCATTTT
cdr3_aa: CSAPRLYSNQPQHF

j_call: TRBJ2-2
d_call: TRBD2
v_call: TRBV6-5
cdr3_length: 20
clone_size: NA
cdr3_nt: TGTGCCAGCAGTTACTCAGGACTAGCGGGGGAGAGGGGGAACACCGGGGAGCTGTTTTTT
cdr3_aa: CASSYSGLAGERGNTGELFF

j_call: TRBJ2-1
d_call: NA
v_call: TRBV5-6
cdr3_length: 16
clone_size: NA
cdr3_nt: TGTGCCAGCAGCTTTGGTGGTAGCTCGGTCTACAATGAGCAGTTCTTC
cdr3_aa: CASSFGGSSVYNEQFF

j_call: TRBJ1-5
d_call: NA
v_call: TRBV18
cdr3_length: 15
clone_size: many
cdr3_nt: TGTGCCAGCTCCCCCAATGGAGGGAGCAATCAGCCCCAGCATTTT
cdr3_aa: CASSPNGGSNQPQHF

j_call: TRBJ2-7
d_call: NA
v_call: TRBV7-9
cdr3_length: 16
clone_size: few
cdr3_nt: TGTGCCAGCAGCTTACCGGGACTTAAACCTTTTTACGAGCAGTACTTC
cdr3_aa: CASSLPGLKPFYEQYF

j_call: TRBJ2-7
d_call: TRBD1
v_call: TRBV5-1
cdr3_length: 13
clone_size: few
cdr3_nt: TGCGCCAGTGCTTCGGACAGGGCGAACGAGCAGTACTTC
cdr3_aa: CASASDRANEQYF

j_call: TRBJ1-1
d_call: NA
v_call: TRBV5-1
cdr3_length: 15
clone_size: NA
cdr3_nt: TGCGCCAGCAGCTTTTCCCGAAGGGTGAACACTGAAGCTTTCTTT
cdr3_aa: CASSFSRRVNTEAFF

j_call: TRBJ2-3
d_call: NA
v_call: TRBV5-1
cdr3_length: 16
clone_size: many
cdr3_nt: TGCGCCAGCAGCTTGGGGAGATATTCTAGCACAGATACGCAGTATTTT
cdr3_aa: CASSLGRYSSTDTQYF

j_call: TRBJ2-1
d_call: TRBD2
v_call: TRBV7-3
cdr3_length: 17
clone_size: few
cdr3_nt: TGTGCCAGCAGCTTAATGGGTAGCGGGGGACACTACAATGAGCAGTTCTTC
cdr3_aa: CASSLMGSGGHYNEQFF

j_call: TRBJ1-2
d_call: NA
v_call: TRBV10-3
cdr3_length: 16
clone_size: many
cdr3_nt: TGTGCCATCAGTGAGTCAACGGCAGTCAGGAACTATGGCTACACCTTC
cdr3_aa: CAISESTAVRNYGYTF

j_call: TRBJ1-5
d_call: NA
v_call: TRBV27
cdr3_length: 14
clone_size: NA
cdr3_nt: TGTGCCAGCAGTCCCCTGGCAGCGGGGCAGCCCCAGCATTTT
cdr3_aa: CASSPLAAGQPQHF

j_call: TRBJ1-1
d_call: TRBD1
v_call: TRBV18
cdr3_length: 15
clone_size: NA
cdr3_nt: TGTGCCAGCCTTTTCATGGGACAGGTGAACACTGAAGCTTTCTTT
cdr3_aa: CASLFMGQVNTEAFF